The 19 T cell receptor beta chains below were found in one sample sequenced in a study of T and B cells in COVID-19 patients. From blood, roughly 250-550 ng of genomic DNA served as TRB template. TRB rearrangements were amplified by multiplex PCR with BIOMED2 TRB-A/B primers. MiXCR, run by TCRdb on the multiplex PCR reads, gives a single entry per CDR3 protein. This table has about 11,000 distinct CDR3 sequences, around a third appearing once. The sequenced sample was blood. Source of these receptors: a human donor with active COVID-19.

This clonotype appeared a few times. V usage is TRBV6-5 and J usage is TRBJ2-5; no definite D call. CDR1 is MNHEY and CDR2 is SVGAGI in the germline V gene. CDR3 length: 9 amino acids. V was shortened by 5 bases and J by 7 bases, with 2 bases between the two germline ends. The CDR3 reads CASSRTQYF. The CDR3 nucleotides are TGTGCCAGCAGTAGGACCCAGTACTTC.

This clonotype is medium-sized. This chain connects TRBV5-4 to TRBJ2-7; 7 nucleotides match TRBD2. The trim removed 2 bases at V and 6 bases at J, leaving 11 bases unmatched. Germline loops: CDR1 SGHNT, CDR2 YYREEE (reference sequence). The CDR3 is 15 amino acids. This CDR3 reads CASSFGLADYGEQYF. CDR3 in DNA: TGTGCCAGCAGCTTCGGGCTAGCGGATTACGGCGAGCAGTACTTC.

The gene calls are TRBV12-3 or TRBV12-4 and TRBJ2-5; D perhaps matches TRBD1 (5 bases). The V gene lost 3 bases and the J gene lost 2 bases, with 10 bases spanning the gap. The CDR3 runs to 14 residues. The CDR3 region has the DNA TGTGCCAGCAGTTTTAAGGCAGGGCAAGAGACCCAGTACTTC. Translating it yields CASSFKAGQETQYF.

The chain joins TRBV29-1 to TRBJ2-7; 7 nucleotides agree with TRBD1. The germline gives CDR1 SQVTM, CDR2 ANQGSEA. The CDR3 contains 12 residues. The V and J ends lost 7 bases and 3 bases, in that order; junction bases with no gene match: 6. CDR3 DNA: TGCAGCGGTACAGGGGATATCTACGAGCAGTACTTC. Encoded protein: CSGTGDIYEQYF.

This clonotype is termed medium-sized. The chain uses TRBV27 and TRBJ1-2; a weak D match, TRBD1 (5 bases). The CDR3 is 12 residues long. Trimming removed 5 bases from V and 8 bases from J, with 12 bases in between. Germline loops: CDR1 MNHEY, CDR2 SMNVEV (reference sequence). CDR3 protein: CASSADRYGYTF. Written as DNA, the CDR3 is TGTGCCAGCAGTGCTGACAGATACGGCTACACCTTC.

The V gene is TRBV19, the J gene TRBJ1-1; D is unresolved. Trimming took off 4 bases at V and 3 bases at J, with 12 bases between the two ends. The length of the CDR3 is 14 residues. Germline V gene sequence: CDR1 LNHDA, CDR2 SQIVND (reference sequence). This chain's CDR3 is CASSNRHLYTEAFF. The DNA of the CDR3 is TGTGCCAGTAGTAACCGACATCTCTACACTGAAGCTTTCTTT.

By sample fraction, this clonotype is medium-sized. CDR3 sequence reads: CASTKGRSTDTQYF. The CDR3 bases are TGTGCCAGTACCAAGGGACGGAGCACAGATACGCAGTATTTT. This sequence joins TRBV19 and TRBJ2-3; D assignment may be TRBD1 or TRBD2 (5 bases each). V gave up 7 bases and J gave up 0 bases, with 11 bases separating them. The germline CDR1 and CDR2 sequences are LNHDA and SQIVND (reference sequence). CDR3 length equals 14 residues.

The V call is TRBV6-1, the J call TRBJ2-5, with TRBD2 matching over 12 bases. This CDR3 has 15 residues. Germline lookup yields CDR1 MNHNS and CDR2 SASEGT. J was trimmed by 4 bases and V by 4 bases; bases with no gene match: 4. The CDR3 DNA reads as TGTGCCAGCAGTGGACTAGCGGGGGTTCCAGAGACCCAGTACTTC. It is translated as CASSGLAGVPETQYF.

CDR3 DNA sequence: TGTGCCAGTAGTAGGTCAGCCGAGTTTTGGCCCCAGCATTTT. It encodes CASSRSAEFWPQHF. V is TRBV19 and J is TRBJ1-5; unclear D gene. The CDR3 runs to 14 residues. Trimming cost V 4 bases and J 9 bases, with 16 bases left between them. Germline CDR1 is LNHDA and CDR2 is SQIVND (reference sequence).

Points on this clonotype: Since a much larger clone is just one base distant, this may be a read error. The chain has TRBV6-5 and TRBJ2-3; maybe TRBD2 (6 bases). The germline gives CDR1 MNHEY, CDR2 SVGAGI. Trimming pared 7 bases from V and 5 bases from J, leaving 13 bases between. The CDR3 is 13 amino acids. The CDR3 loop reads CASKRLVVDTQYF. The CDR3 nucleotides read TGTGCCAGCAAAAGACTAGTCGTAGATACGCAGTATTTT.

The chain employs TRBV6-5 and TRBJ1-1, with D perhaps matching TRBD1 (6 bases). Trimming removed 1 base at V and 1 base at J, with 7 bases between. The CDR3 sequence is 14 residues long. The V gene's germline CDR1 is MNHEY and CDR2 SVGAGI. The CDR3 DNA is TGTGCCAGCAGTTACTTACAGGGGAACACTGAAGCTTTCTTT. Translating gives CASSYLQGNTEAFF.

The chain couples TRBV15 to TRBJ1-2; D is unclear. The ends were cut back, 0 bases at V and 8 bases at J, with 13 bases in the middle. Germline assignment: CDR1 LNHNV and CDR2 YYDKDF (reference sequence). The CDR3 covers 14 residues. In DNA form, the CDR3 reads TGTGCCACCAGCAGAGATCAAACAGAGAGAGGCTACACCTTC. Amino acid sequence: CATSRDQTERGYTF.

This clonotype was picked up one time. The chain uses TRBV20-1 and TRBJ2-7, with TRBD1 as a possible D gene (7 bases). The V gene's germline CDR1 is DFQATT and CDR2 SNEGSKA (reference sequence). The V end lost 6 bases, the J end lost 2 bases, and 29 bases lay between the germline ends. The CDR3 spans 18 residues. The CDR3: CSASTQGGGTPQPYEQYF. In DNA, the CDR3 is TGCAGTGCCAGTACCCAAGGGGGCGGGACTCCTCAACCCTACGAGCAGTACTTC.

The chain is built from TRBV11-1 and TRBJ2-7; D gene uncertain. This CDR3 spans 11 amino acids. V lost 7 bases, J lost 4 bases, and 8 bases lay in between. CDR1 and CDR2 (germline): SGHAT, FQDESV (reference sequence). Here the CDR3 reads CASTMAYEQYF. CDR3 DNA sequence: TGTGCCAGCACCATGGCATACGAGCAGTACTTC.

This clonotype is labeled as medium-sized. V is TRBV27 and J is TRBJ2-3; 11 nucleotides agree with TRBD2. Germline V gene sequence: CDR1 MNHEY, CDR2 SMNVEV (reference sequence). With 6 bases clipped from V and 1 base from J, the junction kept 3 bases outside the gene matches. CDR3 length: 15 amino acids. CDR3 protein: CASRKTSGGTDTQYF. The CDR3 DNA is TGTGCCAGCAGGAAGACTAGCGGGGGCACAGATACGCAGTATTTT.

The V call is TRBV10-3, the J call TRBJ1-3; D is ambiguous. The ends were cut back, 4 bases at V and 9 bases at J, with 13 bases in the middle. This CDR3 is 13 amino acids long. Germline V gene lookup returns CDR1 ENHRY and CDR2 SYGVKD. CDR3 sequence reads: CAISGTTSGTIYF. Here the CDR3 DNA reads TGTGCCATCAGTGGGACGACGTCGGGCACCATATATTTT.

The chain joins TRBV27 to TRBJ1-2; the D gene is possibly TRBD1 (5 bases). Germline V lookup: CDR1 MNHEY, CDR2 SMNVEV (reference sequence). V shed 7 bases and J shed 7 bases, with 16 bases lying between them. The CDR3 length is 13 residues. The CDR3 nucleotides are TGTGCCAGCATATTACAGGTTAAGAGTGGCTACACCTTC. Amino acids: CASILQVKSGYTF.

This clonotype was counted only a few times. This chain links TRBV20-1 with TRBJ2-1; D call uncertain. V shed 3 bases and J shed 2 bases, with 11 bases lying between them. From germline, CDR1 is DFQATT and CDR2 SNEGSKA (reference sequence). This CDR3 comprises 14 residues. The DNA for the CDR3 is TGCAGTGCTAGTCGCTCGGGCACCTACAATGAGCAGTTCTTC. Translating gives CSASRSGTYNEQFF.

The chain carries TRBV7-2 and TRBJ1-2, with TRBD1 identical over 7 bases. Germline CDR1 is SGHTA and CDR2 is FQGNSA. The CDR3 is 14 residues long. The V segment lost 6 bases and the J segment 2 bases; nucleotides outside the gene matches: 6. The CDR3 DNA follows: TGTGCCAGCAGTCCCAGGGGGACGAACTATGGCTACACCTTC. Protein: CASSPRGTNYGYTF.